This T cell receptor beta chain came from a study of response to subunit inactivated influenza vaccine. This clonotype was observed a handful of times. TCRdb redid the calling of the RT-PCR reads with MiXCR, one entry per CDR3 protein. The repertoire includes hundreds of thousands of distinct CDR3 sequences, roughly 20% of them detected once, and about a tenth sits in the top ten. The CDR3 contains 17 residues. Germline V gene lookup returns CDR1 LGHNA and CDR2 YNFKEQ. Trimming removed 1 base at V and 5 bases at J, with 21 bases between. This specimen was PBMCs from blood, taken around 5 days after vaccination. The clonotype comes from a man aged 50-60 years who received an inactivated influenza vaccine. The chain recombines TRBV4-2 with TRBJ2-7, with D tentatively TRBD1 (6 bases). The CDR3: CASSQVARQGIANEQYF. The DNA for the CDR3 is TGTGCCAGCAGCCAAGTCGCCCGCCAGGGGATAGCCAACGAGCAGTACTTC.